The clone carrying this T cell receptor beta chain has ten or more counts. Its antigen is not identified. V was pared by 3 bases and J by 5 bases, with 13 bases between. The CDR3 runs to 13 residues. Germline V gene sequence: CDR1 DFQATT, CDR2 SNEGSKA (reference sequence). Synthesis of cDNA was performed by 5'RACE using 10-nucleotide random UMIs. A single run covered 15-18 subjects with over 190 million TCR-beta sequences. TCRdb independently ran MiXCR on the 5' RACE reads; one entry per CDR3 protein. Of about 36,000 distinct CDR3 sequences listed, 10% are singletons. This entry comes from a study of neurological immune-mediated disorders. Overall study findings and caveats: No sharing of CDR3 amino acid sequences was observed among expanded clones across subjects, suggesting private repertoires in all groups.

The starting material, 2 million PBMCs stored at -80 C, gave rise to the unsorted libraries. The sample was PBMCs. The origin of this receptor is a woman in her 30s with HTLV-1-associated myelopathy (HAM/TSP). The rearrangement uses TRBV20-1 and TRBJ2-5; D is perhaps TRBD1 (6 bases). The CDR3 bases are TGCAGTGCTAGTCACAGGGTCGTGGAGACCCAGTACTTC. It specifies CSASHRVVETQYF.